One sample yielded the 6 T cell receptor beta chains listed below, sequenced in a study of blood T cells in healthy people across ages. Then a second PCR, running roughly 7 to 11 cycles, was carried out with a sample-barcoded 5' primer and a J-beta primer mix. Each CDR3 protein gets one entry after TCRdb re-called the 5' RACE reads with MiXCR. The data contain 750,000 or so distinct CDR3 sequences, 20% to 30% of them singletons. The same sample was also studied in work on T cells of mothers and their children.

The specimen sequenced was blood. The origin of the receptors is a boy aged 10-17 years in good health.

This clonotype was seen more than once but under ten times. J is TRBJ2-3 and V is TRBV12-3 or TRBV12-4; D tentatively reads TRBD1 or TRBD2 (5 bases each). Trimming took 4 bases from V and 0 from J, leaving 17 bases between them. The CDR3 covers 17 residues. This CDR3 is CASSSPPRGGSTDTQYF. The CDR3 DNA follows: TGTGCCAGCAGTTCACCCCCTCGGGGCGGGAGCACAGATACGCAGTATTTT.

The table lists this clonotype with a few counts. The chain has TRBV4-3 and TRBJ2-5; 11 nucleotides align to TRBD2. V shed 1 base and J 4 bases; nucleotides not matched to a gene: 11. This CDR3 spans 18 amino acids. Germline CDR1 LGHNA, CDR2 YSLEER. CDR3 residues: CASSQGLAGGPSGETQYF. CDR3 in DNA: TGCGCCAGCAGCCAAGGGCTAGCGGGGGGTCCGTCGGGAGAGACCCAGTACTTC.

This clonotype occurred a few times. This chain uses TRBV5-4 with TRBJ2-5, with D maybe TRBD1 (5 bases). CDR1 is SGHNT, CDR2 YYREEE, per germline (reference sequence). This CDR3 is built from 12 residues. V was clipped by 6 bases and J by 5 bases, with 11 bases between them. The CDR3 DNA is TGTGCCAGCACCGTGCCAGGGGAGACCCAGTACTTC. Protein product: CASTVPGETQYF. Together with reference TRBV5-4 and TRBJ2-5, the CDR3 gives the full variable domain: ETGVTQSPTHLIKTRGQQVTLRCSSQSGHNTVSWYQQALGQGPQFIFQYYREEENGRGNFPPRFSGLQFPNYSSELNVNALELDDSALYLCASTVPGETQYFGPGTRLLVL.

The J gene is TRBJ2-7, the V gene TRBV11-2; the D gene is possibly TRBD2 (6 bases). Trimming cost V 3 bases and J 1 base, with 10 bases left between them. Germline V CDR1 and CDR2: SGHAT, FQNNGV. This CDR3 has 14 amino acids. Here the CDR3 reads CASSLEGWSYEQYF. The CDR3 nucleotides read TGTGCCAGCAGCTTGGAGGGTTGGTCCTACGAGCAGTACTTC.

Regarding this clonotype: It is likely a read error, because the conserved phenylalanine at the end of the CDR3 is missing. The chain combines TRBV9 with TRBJ2-2; 7 bases are shared with TRBD1. Germline trimming cut 2 bases from V and 3 bases from J; bases unmatched to any gene: 4. This CDR3 spans 15 amino acids. Germline lookup yields CDR1 SGDLS and CDR2 YYNGEE. In DNA form, the CDR3 reads TGTGCCAGCAGCGTCTCAGGGGGAGACACCGGGGAGCTGTTTCTT. Its translation: CASSVSGGDTGELFL.

The chain combines TRBV29-1 with TRBJ1-1, with a possible D match to TRBD1 (5 bases). The CDR3 has 11 amino acids. Trimming left V 5 bases short and J 5 bases short, with 9 bases between. Germline assignment: CDR1 SQVTM and CDR2 ANQGSEA. CDR3 nucleotide sequence: TGCAGCGTTAGGGGTTCGACTGAAGCTTTCTTT. It encodes CSVRGSTEAFF.